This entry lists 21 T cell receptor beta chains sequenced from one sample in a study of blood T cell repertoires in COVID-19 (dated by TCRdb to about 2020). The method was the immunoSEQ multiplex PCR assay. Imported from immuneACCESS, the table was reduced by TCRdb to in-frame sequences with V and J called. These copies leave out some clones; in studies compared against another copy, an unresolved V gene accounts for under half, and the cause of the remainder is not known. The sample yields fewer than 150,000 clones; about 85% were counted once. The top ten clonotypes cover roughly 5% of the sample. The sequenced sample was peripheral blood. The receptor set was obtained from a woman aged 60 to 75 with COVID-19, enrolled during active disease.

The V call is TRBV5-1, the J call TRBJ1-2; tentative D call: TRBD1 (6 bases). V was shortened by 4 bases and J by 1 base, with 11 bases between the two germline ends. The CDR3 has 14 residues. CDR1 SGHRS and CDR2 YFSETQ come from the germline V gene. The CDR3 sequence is CASSTGTSNYGYTF. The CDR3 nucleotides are TGCGCCAGCAGCACCGGGACAAGTAACTATGGCTACACCTTC.

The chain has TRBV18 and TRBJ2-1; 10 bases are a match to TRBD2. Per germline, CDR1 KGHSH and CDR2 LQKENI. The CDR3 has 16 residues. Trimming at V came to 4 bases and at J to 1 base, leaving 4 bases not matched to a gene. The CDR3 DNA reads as TGTGCCAGCTCACTTAGCGGGGGGAGGTCCTACAATGAGCAGTTCTTC. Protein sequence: CASSLSGGRSYNEQFF.

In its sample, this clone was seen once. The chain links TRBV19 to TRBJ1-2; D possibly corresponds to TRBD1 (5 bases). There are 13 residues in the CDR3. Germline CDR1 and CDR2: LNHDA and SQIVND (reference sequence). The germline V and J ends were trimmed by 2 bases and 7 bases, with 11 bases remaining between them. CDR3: CASSINGQGGYTF. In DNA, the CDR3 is TGTGCCAGTAGTATAAACGGCCAGGGTGGCTACACCTTC.

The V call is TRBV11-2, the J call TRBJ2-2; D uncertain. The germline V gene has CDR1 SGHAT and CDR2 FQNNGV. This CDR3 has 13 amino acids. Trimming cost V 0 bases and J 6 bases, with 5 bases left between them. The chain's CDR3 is CASSLEGSGELFF. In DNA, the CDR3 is TGTGCCAGCAGCTTAGAGGGCTCCGGGGAGCTGTTTTTT.

CDR3 bases: TGTGCCAGCAGCCTACAGGGCAACTATGGCTACACCTTC. It translates to CASSLQGNYGYTF. The chain uses TRBV3-1 (or the pseudogene TRBV3-2) and TRBJ1-2; possibly TRBD1 for D (6 bases). CDR1 LGHDT and CDR2 YNNKEL come from the germline V gene (reference sequence). V shed 4 bases and J shed 2 bases, with 8 bases lying between them. The CDR3 length is 13 residues.

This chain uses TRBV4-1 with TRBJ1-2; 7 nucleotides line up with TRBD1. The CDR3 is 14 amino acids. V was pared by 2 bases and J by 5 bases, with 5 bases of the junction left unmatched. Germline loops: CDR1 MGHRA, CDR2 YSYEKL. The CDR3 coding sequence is TGCGCCAGCAGCCAACCTTTGACAGGGTATGGCTACACCTTC. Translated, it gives CASSQPLTGYGYTF.

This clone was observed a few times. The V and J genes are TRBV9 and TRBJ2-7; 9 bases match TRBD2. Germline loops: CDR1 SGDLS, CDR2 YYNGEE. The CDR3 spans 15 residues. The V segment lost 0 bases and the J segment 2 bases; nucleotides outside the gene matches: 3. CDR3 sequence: CASSVAGGGAYEQYF. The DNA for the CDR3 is TGTGCCAGCAGCGTAGCTGGCGGGGGGGCCTACGAGCAGTACTTC.

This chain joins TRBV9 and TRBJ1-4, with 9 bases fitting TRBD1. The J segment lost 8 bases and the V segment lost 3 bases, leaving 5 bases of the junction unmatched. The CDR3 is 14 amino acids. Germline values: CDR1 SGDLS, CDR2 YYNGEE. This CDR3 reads CASSDTGTGEKLFF. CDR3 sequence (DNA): TGTGCCAGCAGCGATACCGGGACAGGGGAAAAACTGTTTTTT.

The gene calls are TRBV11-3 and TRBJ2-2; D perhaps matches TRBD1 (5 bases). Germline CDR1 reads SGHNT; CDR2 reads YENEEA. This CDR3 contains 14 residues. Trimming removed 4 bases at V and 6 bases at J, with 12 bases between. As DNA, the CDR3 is TGTGCCAGCAGCTCCCAGGGTTCGGCCGGGGAGCTGTTTTTT. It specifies CASSSQGSAGELFF. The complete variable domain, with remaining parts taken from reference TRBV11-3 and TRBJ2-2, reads EAGVVQSPRYKIIEKKQPVAFWCNPISGHNTLYWYLQNLGQGPELLIRYENEEAVDDSQLPKDRFSAERLKGVDSTLKIQPAELGDSAVYLCASSSQGSAGELFFGEGSRLTVL.

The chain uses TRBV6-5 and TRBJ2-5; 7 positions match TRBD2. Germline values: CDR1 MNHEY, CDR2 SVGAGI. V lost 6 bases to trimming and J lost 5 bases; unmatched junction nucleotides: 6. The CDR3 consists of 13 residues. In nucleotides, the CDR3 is TGTGCCAGCAGAGAGAGCGGGAAGGAGACCCAGTACTTC. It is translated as CASRESGKETQYF.

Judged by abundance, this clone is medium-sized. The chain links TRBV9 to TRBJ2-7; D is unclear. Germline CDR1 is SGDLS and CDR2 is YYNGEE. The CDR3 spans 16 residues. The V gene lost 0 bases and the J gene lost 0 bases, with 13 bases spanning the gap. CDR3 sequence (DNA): TGTGCCAGCAGCGTAGACCCCCTACGGAGCTCCTACGAGCAGTACTTC. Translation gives CASSVDPLRSSYEQYF.

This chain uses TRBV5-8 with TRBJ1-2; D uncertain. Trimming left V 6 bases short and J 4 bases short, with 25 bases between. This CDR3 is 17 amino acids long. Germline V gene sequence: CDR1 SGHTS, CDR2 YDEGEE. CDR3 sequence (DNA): TGTGCCAGCACCTTCGATTTATTCGGGTCGATAAGCTATGGCTACACCTTC. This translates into CASTFDLFGSISYGYTF.

CDR3 amino acids: CASSVEGGSLQETQYF. CDR3 in DNA: TGTGCCAGCAGCGTAGAGGGAGGATCTTTGCAAGAGACCCAGTACTTC. The chain couples TRBV9 to TRBJ2-5; possible D gene TRBD2, 6 bases. The V gene lost 0 bases and the J gene lost 2 bases, with 14 bases spanning the gap. Germline CDR1 reads SGDLS; CDR2 reads YYNGEE. The CDR3 is 16 residues long.

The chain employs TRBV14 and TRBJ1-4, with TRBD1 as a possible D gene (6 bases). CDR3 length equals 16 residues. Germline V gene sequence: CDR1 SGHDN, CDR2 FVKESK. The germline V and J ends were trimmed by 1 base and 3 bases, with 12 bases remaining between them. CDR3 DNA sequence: TGTGCCAGCAGCCAAGTAGCAGGGGCGGCTAATGAAAAACTGTTTTTT. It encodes CASSQVAGAANEKLFF.

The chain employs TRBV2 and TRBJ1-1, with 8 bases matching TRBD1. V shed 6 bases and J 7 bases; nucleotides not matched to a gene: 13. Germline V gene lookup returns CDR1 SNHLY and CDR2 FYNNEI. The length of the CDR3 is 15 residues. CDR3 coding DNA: TGTGCCAGCAGAGCCCCGGACAGGGTGTGGGGTGAAGCTTTCTTT. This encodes CASRAPDRVWGEAFF.

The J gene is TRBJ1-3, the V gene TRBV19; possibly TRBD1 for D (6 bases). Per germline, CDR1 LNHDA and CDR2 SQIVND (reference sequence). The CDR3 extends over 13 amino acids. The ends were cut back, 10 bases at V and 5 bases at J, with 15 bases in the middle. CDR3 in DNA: TGTGCCACCTCACAGGGTTTTAGAAACACCATATATTTT. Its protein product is CATSQGFRNTIYF. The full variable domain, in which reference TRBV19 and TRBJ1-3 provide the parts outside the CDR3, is DGGITQSPKYLFRKEGQNVTLSCEQNLNHDAMYWYRQDPGQGLRLIYYSQIVNDFQKGDIAEGYSVSREKKESFPLTVTSAQKNPTAFYLCATSQGFRNTIYFGEGSWLTVV.

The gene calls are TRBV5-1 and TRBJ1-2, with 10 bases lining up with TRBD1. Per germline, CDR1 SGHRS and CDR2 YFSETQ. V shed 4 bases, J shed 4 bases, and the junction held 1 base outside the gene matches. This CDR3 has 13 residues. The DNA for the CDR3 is TGCGCCAGCAGCGGGGACAGGGGCTATGGCTACACCTTC. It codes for CASSGDRGYGYTF.

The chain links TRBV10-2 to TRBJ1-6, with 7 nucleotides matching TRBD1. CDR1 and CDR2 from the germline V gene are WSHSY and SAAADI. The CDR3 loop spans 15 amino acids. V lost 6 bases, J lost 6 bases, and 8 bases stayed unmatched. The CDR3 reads CASRDRLGANSPLHF. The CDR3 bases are TGCGCCAGCAGGGACAGGTTAGGAGCTAATTCACCCCTCCACTTT.

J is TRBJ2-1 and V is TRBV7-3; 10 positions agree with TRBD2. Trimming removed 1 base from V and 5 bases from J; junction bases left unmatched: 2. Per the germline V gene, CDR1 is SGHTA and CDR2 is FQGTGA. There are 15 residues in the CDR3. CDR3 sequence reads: CASSLIAGGNNEQFF. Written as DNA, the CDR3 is TGTGCCAGCAGCTTAATAGCGGGGGGCAACAATGAGCAGTTCTTC. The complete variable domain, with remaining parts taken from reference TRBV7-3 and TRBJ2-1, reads GAGVSQTPSNKVTEKGKYVELRCDPISGHTALYWYRQSLGQGPEFLIYFQGTGAADDSGLPNDRFFAVRPEGSVSTLKIQRTERGDSAVYLCASSLIAGGNNEQFFGPGTRLTVL.

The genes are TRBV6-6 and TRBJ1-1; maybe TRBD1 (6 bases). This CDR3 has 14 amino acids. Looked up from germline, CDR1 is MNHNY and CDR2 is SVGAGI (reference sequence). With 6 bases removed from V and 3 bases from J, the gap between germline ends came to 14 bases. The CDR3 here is CASSDRRGDTEAFF. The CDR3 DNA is TGTGCCAGCAGCGACAGGAGAGGGGACACTGAAGCTTTCTTT.

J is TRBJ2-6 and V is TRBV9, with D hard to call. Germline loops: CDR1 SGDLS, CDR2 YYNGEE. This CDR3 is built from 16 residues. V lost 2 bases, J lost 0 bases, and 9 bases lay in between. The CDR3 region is CASSVPRGSGANVLTF. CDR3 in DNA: TGTGCCAGCAGCGTCCCTAGAGGCTCTGGGGCCAACGTCCTGACTTTC.